Only one count was recorded for the clone carrying this T cell receptor (beta chain). TCRdb's copy holds only in-frame clones and misses some; the assay was immunoSEQ multiplex PCR. The data contain 110,000 or so clones, around 91% of them singletons. This record belongs to a study of glioma-infiltrating T cells after dendritic cell vaccination. Time point defined: after dendritic cell vaccination, including at tumor progression/relapse. V lost 0 bases to trimming and J lost 8 bases, with 8 bases between them. The CDR3 loop spans 12 amino acids. The germline gives CDR1 GTSNPN, CDR2 SVGIG (reference sequence).

The receptor comes from a human donor with glioblastoma. This rearrangement joins TRBV30 to TRBJ1-3; D gene ambiguous. Sequenced here: blood, sampled after dendritic cell vaccination. This chain's CDR3 is CAWSVQGDTIYF. The CDR3 bases are TGTGCCTGGAGTGTACAAGGAGACACCATATATTTT.